This TCR beta chain was recovered during a study of tissue T cells after allogeneic stem cell transplantation (dated by TCRdb to 2021 to 2024). In the study overall: The study profiled TCR beta repertoires in many tissues obtained from research autopsies of patients with and without GVHD, and also in mouse models of GVHD. The human part of the study was a prospective observational study with no blinding and no randomization.

What the research found in general, with its limitations: Within patients, how anatomically similar the tissues were was a key factor in shaping TCR repertoire composition, regardless of disease or transplant status. Which tissue TCRs were alloreactive or antigen-specific was not determined in the study, and some clones might have been persisting host cells. Few T cell clones were found to be shared across patients, but shared repertoire signatures across patients were revealed in a tissue-specific fashion by motif-based clustering. Blood and spleen T cells captured only a limited portion of the TCR repertoire detected in tissues, in both patients and mice. Sampling depth was acknowledged as a limitation, and the patient cohort was both small and clinically heterogeneous.

Preparation of the library involved the immunoSEQ multiplex PCR assay. TCRbeta CDR3 sequencing was performed at survey depth by Adaptive Biotechnologies, and CDR3 sequences, V/J genes, productive frequency and template counts were reported. TCR beta CDR3 regions were amplified from genomic DNA rather than RNA. Regarding the original processing steps: Jensen-Shannon divergence was used to quantify pairwise repertoire overlap between tissues, with a value of 1 meaning complete divergence and a value of 0 meaning identical repertoires. Tissues were clustered by single-linkage agglomerative hierarchical clustering of pairwise JSD values, and the clustering results were displayed as dendrograms. GLIPH2 was run on all patient samples with simulation_depth 1000, kmer_min_depth 3 and cdr3_length_cutoff 8, and groups with more than two unique CDR3s were retained. In a standardized tissue-overlap score, Jaccard GLIPH-group overlap across patients was extrapolated to a standard repertoire size of 1000 clones. To look at how diversity was associated with clinical or experimental variables, linear mixed-effect models were used, with tissue treated as a fixed effect and individual treated as a random effect. TCRdb holds this immuneACCESS table with in-frame rearrangements only. Some clones are missing; in checked studies, unresolved V genes explain under half, and the rest has no known cause. V and J calls plus clone size are reproduced from that table; the DNA served to infer D and trimming. The sample contains some 19,000 clones, roughly three quarters of them found a single time. The ten largest clonotypes hold 0.41% of the sample.

As concerns this clone: Its antigen remains undetermined. Gene names and germline sequences here are the mouse ones.

The clonotype originates from a female BALB/c mouse in good health. The strain in question carries the MHC haplotype H2-d. The sequenced sample was blood.

The DNA read from the CDR3 is TGTGGTGCTAGATCCGGGGACTATGCTGAGCAGTTC. It codes for CGARSGDYAEQF. The CDR3 in full is CGARSGDYAEQFF. This receptor chain uses TRBV20 and TRBJ2-1, with the identity of the D gene unclear. Coverage ceases 1 residue before the CDR3 finishes, and the germline J gene fills in the end. V and J lose 3 bases and 2 bases, and a span of 8 bases separates them. Reading from cysteine to phenylalanine, the CDR3 counts 13 amino acids. Shown are 36 bases from within the CDR3, in frame from base 1. Based on the germline V gene, the CDR1 and CDR2 sequences are GFQATS and STVNSAI.